This T cell receptor (beta chain) was captured in a study of blood T cells in healthy people across ages (dated by TCRdb to the mid-2010s). Turning to the overall study: In model experiments, template switching captured roughly one uniquely barcoded TCR beta cDNA molecule for every two T cells. Using deep sequencing normalized with unique cDNA molecular identifiers, the study measured how TCR beta repertoire diversity changes with age. The donors were split into four age groups: young (average about 15 years), middle-aged (around 40), aged (around 67) and long-lived (roughly 86). To avoid experimental bias, donors of different ages were distributed randomly across sequencing lanes. Using the same blood draw, the study looked at two additional independent replicas of 1 million unique cDNA reads for two donors, one aged 18 to 30 and the other aged 80 or older. The study at large found these results: The long-lived group showed more naive CD4+ T cells, fewer expanded clones and increased TCR diversity than the aged group, suggesting age selection. Since profiling was done on bulk unsorted PBMCs, naive and antigen-experienced compartments could not be conclusively compared. Observed TCR beta diversity per million T cells fell roughly linearly with age, and a significant reduction was already apparent by age roughly 41. There was a strong correlation between observed TCR beta diversity and the percentage of naive T cells measured by flow cytometry. Estimates of total diversity based on one million sequenced T cells were regarded as lower bounds and as underestimates. Donor CMV infection status was unknown, potentially confounding age-related changes in expanded clonotypes.

Counted from cysteine to phenylalanine, this CDR3 has 14 amino acids. This entry keeps only the CDR3 DNA: 42 bases, framed from base 1. Sequences DFQATT (CDR1) and SNEGSKA (CDR2) are obtained from the germline V gene (reference sequence). After removal of 5 bases from V and 5 bases from J, the junction retains 10 bases not matched to a gene. Systemically healthy Caucasian individuals from Russia, over 30 in total and aged about 6 to 90 years, were included as donors. Each donor gave ten milliliters of peripheral blood, drawn into EDTA-treated Vacutainer tubes. Ficoll-Paque density-gradient centrifugation was used to isolate PBMCs, with at least 6.5 million per sample. Trizol reagent was used to extract total RNA from PBMCs, with at least 5.5 micrograms per sample. For every donor, flow cytometry on a PBMC aliquot measured the percentage of naive CD45RAhigh/CD27high T cells. On this clonotype itself: Its target antigen remains unknown. It has no much larger one-base neighbor in the sample; base qualities were not kept.

The method behind the library was 5' RACE. Sequenced using an Illumina HiSeq 2500. A second about 7 to 12 cycle PCR used a sample-barcoded 5' primer and a J-beta primer mix. Each TCR beta cDNA molecule received a unique molecular identifier from a template-switch 5' adaptor carrying 12 random nucleotides. Each sample yielded at least 3 million CDR3-containing paired-end reads. The Mint cDNA synthesis kit, primed by a TRBC-specific oligonucleotide, was used to synthesize first-strand cDNA from all RNA. All cDNA was treated with uracil-DNA glycosylase and then went through a first 18-cycle PCR with the universal primers M1SS and BC2_uni_R. In the original analysis: Normalization of each sample was performed by random selection of 1 million high-quality reads, each carrying a distinct molecular identifier. Reads with shared molecular identifiers were discarded instead of being binned into consensus sequences. CDR3 identification, clonotype clustering and error correction used MiTCR with a Q25 quality threshold and the strictest error-elimination algorithm. Lower-bound total TCR beta diversity was estimated with a nonparametric unseen species model using Euler transformation. Using fastp at Q25 and MiXCR, TCRdb reprocessed the public reads and kept productive beta chains. Identical CDR3 proteins give one entry, which carries the most common genes and DNA. For this entry, the V and J calls and clone size follow TCRdb and not the study's own pipeline. In this sample the table shows hundreds of thousands of distinct CDR3 sequences, roughly 49% of which occur a single time. The ten largest clones capture around a third of the sample.

This sequence uses TRBV20-1 and TRBJ2-3; 7 central bases correspond to TRBD2. This sequence originates from a woman aged 55-70 years in good health. The specimen was blood. The encoded CDR3 is CSAPRAGWGDTQYF. The nucleotide sequence is given as TGCAGTGCTCCGCGAGCGGGATGGGGAGATACGCAGTATTTT.